The following is a TCR beta chain sequence with its context. Sequenced material consisted of expressed TCRB transcripts (all of the isolated RNA was reverse transcribed). Profiled with immunoSEQ multiplex PCR; TCRdb holds only in-frame clones, not every one. The table lists 810,000 or so clones, roughly 15% of them singletons. The data belong to a study of beta chain features in type 1 diabetes. The V gene's germline CDR1 is LNHDA and CDR2 SQIVND (reference sequence). V was pared by 5 bases and J by 0 bases, with 20 bases between. The CDR3 extends over 18 amino acids. V gene TRBV19 combines with J gene TRBJ2-1; D is possibly TRBD2 (6 bases). The sequenced material came from naive CD4+ T cells from blood. The TCR sequence derives from a woman younger than 30 in good health. The CDR3 region is CASSSGLAAKSSYNEQFF. The CDR3 DNA sequence: TGTGCCAGTAGTTCCGGATTAGCGGCGAAAAGCTCCTACAATGAGCAGTTCTTC.